Below are 24 T cell receptor beta chains sequenced from a single sample in a study of vaccination and CD4 T cells after COVID-19. Their specific antigens are unknown. Sequenced with the Oncomine TCR Beta short-read assay was DNA taken from cultured CD4+ T cells. Each CDR3 protein gets one entry after TCRdb re-called the PCR reads with MiXCR. The data contain 9,000 to 15,000 distinct CDR3 sequences, 50% to 75% of them seen just once; the ten biggest clones take up around 14%. The treatment is: roughly 11-day PBMC culture with coronavirus spike peptide pools or control peptides (ViraFEST assay). The sequenced material came from CD4+ T cells from blood, cultured in vitro. These receptors were collected from a human donor who had recovered from COVID-19.

The CDR3 DNA follows: TGTGCCAGCAGTGGTTCCGGCGGGAATGAGCAGTTCTTC. It codes for CASSGSGGNEQFF. This rearrangement joins TRBV6-4 to TRBJ2-1, with D perhaps matching TRBD2 (5 bases). Trimming cost V 4 bases and J 7 bases, with 11 bases left between them. CDR3 length: 13 residues. Looked up from germline, CDR1 is MRHNA and CDR2 is SNTAGT.

V and J are TRBV11-3 and TRBJ1-1; 8 bases fit TRBD1. Germline-derived CDR1 and CDR2 are SGHNT and YENEEA. The ends lost 7 bases at V and 0 bases at J; junction bases unmatched: 7. There are 15 residues in the CDR3. The CDR3 here is CASNAQGGLNTEAFF. The CDR3 DNA reads as TGTGCCAGCAACGCACAGGGGGGCCTGAACACTGAAGCTTTCTTT.

In its sample, this clonotype is large. DNA for the CDR3: TGTGCCAGCAGTTTATTTGGGACAAACACTGAAGCTTTCTTT. Amino acids: CASSLFGTNTEAFF. The rearrangement joins TRBV27 to TRBJ1-1; maybe TRBD1 (6 bases). Trimming removed 1 base from V and 2 bases from J, with 8 bases in between. Germline assignment: CDR1 MNHEY and CDR2 SMNVEV (reference sequence). The CDR3 consists of 14 residues.

This clonotype has a handful of counts. The gene calls are TRBV20-1 and TRBJ2-5; TRBD2 agrees at 11 bases. Germline V gene data show CDR1 as DFQATT and CDR2 as SNEGSKA (reference sequence). With V trimmed by 6 bases and J by 1 base, 10 bases remained unmatched. This CDR3 spans 16 amino acids. The CDR3 DNA reads as TGCAGTGCAACTCGAGGACTAGCGGGTGCCCAAGAGACCCAGTACTTC. This codes for CSATRGLAGAQETQYF.

The chain uses TRBV20-1 and TRBJ2-5; D is ambiguous. V shed 6 bases and J shed 5 bases, with 7 bases lying between them. This CDR3 comprises 10 residues. CDR1 and CDR2 (germline): DFQATT, SNEGSKA (reference sequence). CDR3 in DNA: TGCAGTGCCGCCCCCGAGACCCAGTACTTC. Translating it yields CSAAPETQYF.

This clonotype was detected once. The CDR3 spells CASTLQGTDTQYF. The CDR3 nucleotides read TGTGCCAGCACCCTACAGGGCACAGATACGCAGTATTTT. The V call is TRBV28, the J call TRBJ2-3, with a tentative D call TRBD1 (5 bases). The ends were cut back, 7 bases at V and 1 base at J, with 9 bases in the middle. This CDR3 region has 13 residues. Germline lookup yields CDR1 MDHEN and CDR2 SYDVKM.

This chain uses TRBV7-2 with TRBJ1-5, with 7 positions matching TRBD1. CDR3 length equals 15 residues. The V and J ends lost 4 bases and 9 bases, in that order; junction bases with no gene match: 12. Germline V CDR1 and CDR2: SGHTA, FQGNSA. The CDR3 is CASSSGGTNPLPQHF. Here the CDR3 DNA reads TGTGCCAGCAGCTCAGGGGGGACCAATCCCCTGCCCCAGCATTTT. Variable domain in full (rest from reference TRBV7-2 and TRBJ1-5): GAGVSQSPSNKVTEKGKDVELRCDPISGHTALYWYRQSLGQGLEFLIYFQGNSAPDKSGLPSDRFSAERTGGSVSTLTIQRTQQEDSAVYLCASSSGGTNPLPQHFGDGTRLSIL.

The V gene is TRBV21-1, the J gene TRBJ2-1; the table's D call TRBD1 went unverified against the DNA. The tail of the sequence fits TRBJ2-7 better, so the J call may be wrong. TRBV21-1 is assigned pseudogene status. The CDR3 contains 17 residues. CDR3 region: CASGKLGPRGAKGEQYF. In DNA form, the CDR3 reads TGTGCCAGCGGCAAACTGGGGCCCCGAGGGGCGAAGGGCGAGCAGTACTTC.

V usage is TRBV27 and J usage is TRBJ1-2; D unclear. V lost 6 bases and J 5 bases, leaving 16 bases between the germline ends. Germline values: CDR1 MNHEY, CDR2 SMNVEV (reference sequence). This CDR3 has 14 amino acids. The CDR3 DNA reads as TGTGCCAGCAGATTTCTCGAGACGTCGTATGGCTACACCTTC. Translating it yields CASRFLETSYGYTF.

This clonotype came up a few times. The rearrangement uses TRBV6-1 and TRBJ1-5; tentative D call: TRBD1 (6 bases). V lost 9 bases and J 3 bases, leaving 15 bases between the germline ends. The CDR3 length is 14 residues. From germline, CDR1 is MNHNS and CDR2 SASEGT. In DNA, the CDR3 is TGTGCCAGTGCCCCGGGACATCTCAATCAGCCCCAGCATTTT. Encoded protein: CASAPGHLNQPQHF.

V gene TRBV28 combines with J gene TRBJ2-7, with 7 positions matching TRBD2. The length of the CDR3 is 15 residues. Unmatched junction bases numbered 9, after V lost 4 bases and J lost 3 bases. Germline V gene lookup returns CDR1 MDHEN and CDR2 SYDVKM. The CDR3 here is CASSSAGAPFYEQYF. As DNA, the CDR3 is TGTGCCAGCAGTTCTGCGGGAGCACCCTTCTACGAGCAGTACTTC.

The rearrangement joins TRBV19 to TRBJ2-7; 8 bases align to TRBD1. The CDR3 extends over 14 amino acids. Germline trimming cut 5 bases from V and 2 bases from J; bases unmatched to any gene: 5. Germline CDR1 reads LNHDA; CDR2 reads SQIVND (reference sequence). This chain's CDR3 is CASSLGQGTYEQYF. CDR3 DNA: TGTGCCAGTAGTTTAGGACAGGGAACCTACGAGCAGTACTTC.

This chain uses TRBV19 with TRBJ1-5; D ambiguous. The germline gives CDR1 LNHDA, CDR2 SQIVND (reference sequence). CDR3 length: 15 residues. V gave up 5 bases and J gave up 1 base, with 12 bases separating them. CDR3 DNA: TGTGCCAGTAGTCCAACCTTTGCCAGCAATCAGCCCCAGCATTTT. Amino acid sequence: CASSPTFASNQPQHF.

This clonotype was seen more than once but under ten times. This sequence joins TRBV6-1 and TRBJ2-2, with D tentatively TRBD2 (5 bases). V was clipped by 7 bases and J by 7 bases, with 16 bases between them. The CDR3 is 14 amino acids. Germline V lookup: CDR1 MNHNS, CDR2 SASEGT. The chain's CDR3 is CASKDSLGGGELFF. CDR3 DNA sequence: TGTGCCAGCAAGGACTCCCTGGGCGGCGGGGAGCTGTTTTTT.

The chain has TRBV19 and TRBJ2-2, with a possible D match to TRBD2 (7 bases). CDR1 LNHDA and CDR2 SQIVND come from the germline V gene (reference sequence). V was shortened by 2 bases and J by 2 bases, with 12 bases between the two germline ends. The CDR3 loop spans 16 amino acids. CDR3 DNA sequence: TGTGCCAGTAGTATAACGGCGGGGGCAAACACCGGGGAGCTGTTTTTT. It encodes CASSITAGANTGELFF.

This clonotype came up a few times. This sequence joins TRBV15 and TRBJ2-1, with D perhaps TRBD1 or TRBD2 (9 bases each). The CDR3 covers 17 residues. V was shortened by 2 bases and J by 6 bases, with 20 bases between the two germline ends. From germline, CDR1 is LNHNV and CDR2 YYDKDF (reference sequence). CDR3 DNA sequence: TGTGCCACCAGCAGACCTAGCGGGACAGGGCTGGGCAATGAGCAGTTCTTC. It yields the protein CATSRPSGTGLGNEQFF.

The DNA for the CDR3 is TGTGCCAGCAGTCCCGGGACAGTTAGCAATCAGCCCCAGCATTTT. It encodes CASSPGTVSNQPQHF. The chain employs TRBV28 and TRBJ1-5, with TRBD1 matching 7 bases. V shed 5 bases and J 0 bases; nucleotides not matched to a gene: 4. This CDR3 region has 15 residues. Germline CDR1 and CDR2: MDHEN and SYDVKM.

A few counts support this clonotype. The rearrangement uses TRBV7-2 and TRBJ1-1; D is unresolved. The germline gives CDR1 SGHTA, CDR2 FQGNSA. V was trimmed by 2 bases and J by 1 base, leaving 5 bases between them. CDR3 length: 13 residues. Written as DNA, the CDR3 is TGTGCCAGCAGCTTAATAGGGAACACTGAAGCTTTCTTT. It specifies CASSLIGNTEAFF.

V is TRBV6-1 and J is TRBJ1-6; TRBD1 aligns across 7 bases. The CDR3 sequence is 18 residues long. Unmatched junction bases numbered 10, after V lost 5 bases and J lost 0 bases. CDR1 and CDR2 (germline): MNHNS, SASEGT. The CDR3 protein is CASSLNGGQSSYNSPLHF. The CDR3 nucleotides are TGTGCCAGCAGTCTAAACGGGGGACAGAGCTCCTATAATTCACCCCTCCACTTT.

The chain combines TRBV7-2 with TRBJ1-2; D might be TRBD1 (5 bases). CDR3 length: 13 amino acids. Germline CDR1 SGHTA, CDR2 FQGNSA. Trimming took off 5 bases at V and 5 bases at J, with 12 bases between the two ends. The CDR3 coding sequence is TGTGCCAGCAGCCCGGGACCGTCATATGGCTACACCTTC. It translates to CASSPGPSYGYTF.

This chain uses TRBV30 with TRBJ1-1, with D unresolved. The CDR3 consists of 11 residues. Germline values: CDR1 GTSNPN, CDR2 SVGIG (reference sequence). The ends were cut back, 2 bases at V and 6 bases at J, with 7 bases in the middle. The CDR3 loop reads CAWSRGAEAFF. DNA for the CDR3: TGTGCCTGGAGTCGAGGCGCTGAAGCTTTCTTT.

This clonotype occurred a few times. V usage is TRBV6-1 and J usage is TRBJ2-6; D possibly uses TRBD1 or TRBD2 (5 bases each). CDR1 and CDR2 (germline): MNHNS, SASEGT. Trimming took 6 bases from V and 0 from J, leaving 15 bases between them. CDR3 length: 17 residues. Here the CDR3 reads CASRRGDASSGANVLTF. The DNA for the CDR3 is TGTGCCAGCAGACGAGGGGACGCTAGCTCTGGGGCCAACGTCCTGACTTTC.

This chain connects TRBV19 to TRBJ2-7; 8 nucleotides align to TRBD2. The CDR3 loop spans 14 amino acids. Germline V gene data show CDR1 as LNHDA and CDR2 as SQIVND (reference sequence). V lost 4 bases to trimming and J lost 3 bases; unmatched junction nucleotides: 5. CDR3 loop: CASSKKRGGYEQYF. For the CDR3, the DNA is TGTGCCAGTAGTAAAAAACGGGGGGGCTACGAGCAGTACTTC.

This clonotype was found a few times. The rearrangement uses TRBV7-3 and TRBJ1-1, with 10 bases lining up with TRBD1. Trimming removed 2 bases from V and 5 bases from J; junction bases left unmatched: 5. The CDR3 extends over 15 amino acids. Germline lookup yields CDR1 SGHTA and CDR2 FQGTGA. CDR3 DNA: TGTGCCAGCAGCTTATTAGACAGGGGGCAAACTGAAGCTTTCTTT. This translates into CASSLLDRGQTEAFF.